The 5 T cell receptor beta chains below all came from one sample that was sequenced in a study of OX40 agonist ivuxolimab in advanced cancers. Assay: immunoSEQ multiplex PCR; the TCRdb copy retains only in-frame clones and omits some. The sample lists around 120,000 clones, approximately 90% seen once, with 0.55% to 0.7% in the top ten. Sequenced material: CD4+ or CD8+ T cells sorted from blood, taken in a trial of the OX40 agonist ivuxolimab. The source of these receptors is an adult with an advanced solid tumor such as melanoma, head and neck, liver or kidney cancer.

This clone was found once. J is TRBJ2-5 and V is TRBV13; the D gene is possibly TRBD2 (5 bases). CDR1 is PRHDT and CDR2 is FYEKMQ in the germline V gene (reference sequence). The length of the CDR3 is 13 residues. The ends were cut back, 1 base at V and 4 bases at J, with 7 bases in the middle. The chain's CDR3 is CASSLVRGETQYF. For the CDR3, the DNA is TGTGCCAGCAGCTTAGTTCGGGGAGAGACCCAGTACTTC.

CDR3 sequence reads: CASNDRAGANVLTF. The CDR3 DNA is TGTGCCAGTAATGACAGGGCTGGGGCCAACGTCCTGACTTTC. The J gene is TRBJ2-6, the V gene TRBV19; 7 nucleotides match TRBD1. V trimming: 7 bases; J trimming: 2 bases; junction bases outside the gene matches: 2. From germline, CDR1 is LNHDA and CDR2 SQIVND (reference sequence). This CDR3 region has 14 residues.

The CDR3 reads CASRLSSGNTIYF. In nucleotides, the CDR3 is TGTGCCAGCAGACTCTCCTCTGGAAACACCATATATTTT. The chain uses TRBV28 and TRBJ1-3; no clear D. The V gene lost 6 bases and the J gene lost 0 bases, with 6 bases spanning the gap. This CDR3 region has 13 residues. The V gene's germline CDR1 is MDHEN and CDR2 SYDVKM.

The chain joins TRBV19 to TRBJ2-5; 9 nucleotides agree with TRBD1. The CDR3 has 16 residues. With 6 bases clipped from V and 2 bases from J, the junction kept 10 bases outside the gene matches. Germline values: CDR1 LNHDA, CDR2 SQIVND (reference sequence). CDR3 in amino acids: CASSQGAGTGQETQYF. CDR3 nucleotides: TGTGCCAGTAGCCAGGGGGCTGGGACAGGGCAAGAGACCCAGTACTTC.

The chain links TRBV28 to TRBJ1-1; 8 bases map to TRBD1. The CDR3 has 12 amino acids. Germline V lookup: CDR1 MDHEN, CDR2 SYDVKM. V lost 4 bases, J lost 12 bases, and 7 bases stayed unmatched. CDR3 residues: CASSWPTGASFF. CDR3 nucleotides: TGTGCCAGCAGTTGGCCGACAGGGGCGTCTTTCTTT. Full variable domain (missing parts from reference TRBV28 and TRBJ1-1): DVKVTQSSRYLVKRTGEKVFLECVQDMDHENMFWYRQDPGLGLRLIYFSYDVKMKEKGDIPEGYSVSREKKERFSLILESASTNQTSMYLCASSWPTGASFFGQGTRLTVV.